Sequencing of this T cell receptor (beta chain) was carried out in a study of T-cell reconstitution after alpha-beta-depleted transplantation in children (dated by TCRdb to the mid-2010s). Context from the whole study: T-cell immune reconstitution after TCRalphabeta/CD19-depleted allogeneic hematopoietic cell transplantation in children was quantitatively tracked in the study by means of TCR repertoire profiling. Findings and caveats that apply to the study as a whole: In some patients, high TCRbeta diversity at day 60 was attributed to recipient T cells and intrathymic progenitors that had survived conditioning. Hyperexpanded clone frequencies declined over subsequent months; after one year, T-cell counts and TCRbeta diversity were mostly attributed to newly produced T cells. Apparently early alphabetaT-cell count recovery about two months after transplant reportedly relied on only several hundred rapidly expanded clones derived from non-depleted graft cells.

The treatment or condition label here, explained by the study, means: allogeneic hematopoietic cell transplantation with graft depleted of TCRalphabeta T cells and CD19 B cells. The transplant recipients were children given TCRalphabeta/CD19-depleted allogeneic hematopoietic cell grafts. The germline V gene (reference sequence) gives CDR1 as DFQATT and CDR2 as SNEGSKA. For this chain, trimming is 0 bases at the V end and 3 bases at the J end, and the number of junction bases without a gene match is 7. There are 15 amino acids in the CDR3, from cysteine to phenylalanine inclusive. The kept DNA is CDR3 alone, 45 bases in frame from the first base. As to this clonotype: Its antigen is still unknown. The record has no base qualities; no much larger clone is one base away.

Library creation used PCR. The run used an Illumina HiSeq 2500. Molecular barcoding was employed in the preparation of TCR libraries, with unique molecular identifiers being used to normalize TCRbeta repertoire quantification. In TCRdb, the public reads were trimmed at Q25 with fastp and aligned with MiXCR, with productive beta chains retained. Duplicate CDR3 protein sequences are folded into a single record with the most common DNA and genes. The sample contains about 420,000 distinct CDR3 sequences, 15% to 20% of them found a single time. The ten top clones hold under 30% of the sample. The TCR was taken from a boy in the first two years of life who had a stem cell transplant for Wiskott-Aldrich syndrome, so the T cells may come from the graft donor. Here the sequenced sample was PBMCs, mostly from graft donor cells, taken 360 days after TCRalphabeta/CD19-depleted stem cell transplant. The V and J genes are TRBV20-1 and TRBJ2-7; the junction holds 8 bases that match TRBD2. The CDR3: CSARDLSSGVYEQYF. In nucleotides, the sequence is TGCAGTGCTAGAGATCTAAGTAGCGGGGTCTACGAGCAGTACTTC.